This TCR beta chain was captured in a study of T-cell reconstitution after alpha-beta-depleted transplantation in children. Broader study findings: High day-60 TCRbeta diversity in some patients came from surviving recipient T cells and thymic progenitors.

Remarks on this clonotype: The target antigen is unknown.

Unique molecular identifiers were incorporated into the prepared TCRbeta library. Each CDR3 protein is one row after TCRdb ran MiXCR on the PCR reads. The sample has roughly 200,000 distinct CDR3 sequences, approximately 11% seen once. The receptor was isolated from a child younger than two with acute myeloid leukemia, due to receive a stem cell transplant. This material consisted of PBMCs, taken before TCRalphabeta/CD19-depleted stem cell transplant.

CDR3: CTFSPGTGALRNTGELFF. CDR3 nucleotides: TGTACCTTCAGTCCCGGGACAGGGGCCCTAAGGAACACCGGGGAGCTGTTTTTT. The chain carries TRBV2 and TRBJ2-2, with 10 bases aligning to TRBD1. CDR3 length: 18 amino acids. CDR1 and CDR2 (germline): SNHLY, FYNNEI.